The source of this T cell receptor beta chain is a study of cytomegalovirus exposure and HLA in healthy donors. The wider study: From approximately 170 million T cells, an earlier analysis saw roughly 110 million unique TCR beta sequences. Early release data held tens of millions of unique TCRs from HLA-typed donors. Overall study findings and caveats: The study labeled 170 or so TCR beta chains cytomegalovirus-associated. It was only CMV serostatus that was available as immune exposure information.

The PCR was carried out with 60 Vbeta primers and 13 Jbeta primers. Only in-frame clones appear in the TCRdb table, and some are missing; sequencing was by immunoSEQ multiplex PCR. The sample has under 130,000 clones, roughly three quarters seen once. A few counts support this clone. Its antigen is as yet unknown. Trimming removed 6 bases at V and 3 bases at J, with 9 bases between. The CDR3 sequence is 13 residues long. Germline CDR1 and CDR2: SNHLY and FYNNEI. This clonotype was sampled from a man in his thirties or forties in good health and CMV-seronegative. The gene calls are TRBV2 and TRBJ1-5; tentative D call: TRBD1 (6 bases). The sequenced material came from PBMCs. The CDR3 reads CASRRDNNQPQHF. CDR3 sequence (DNA): TGTGCCAGCAGAAGGGACAACAATCAGCCCCAGCATTTT.